The 6 T cell receptor beta chains presented below share a single source sample, sequenced in a study of spatial heterogeneity in lung cancer. Time point in this sample: blood at routine non-recurrence follow-up after resection. Whole RNA came from tumor, nontumor lung or frozen PBMC and was sequenced without being sorted. TCRdb reanalysed the 5' RACE reads using MiXCR and keeps one entry per CDR3 protein. Among around 110,000 distinct CDR3 sequences, 10% to 15% were seen once, and the ten largest hold around 17%. The source material was PBMCs, sampled at follow-up. The receptors here all came from a male donor with early-stage non-small cell lung cancer.

This clonotype has at least ten counts. The chain employs TRBV5-4 and TRBJ2-1, with 14 bases that match TRBD2. This CDR3 has 17 residues. V was pared by 4 bases and J by 9 bases, with 12 bases of the junction left unmatched. From germline, CDR1 is SGHNT and CDR2 YYREEE (reference sequence). The CDR3 DNA is TGTGCCAGCAGCCGCGGACTAGCGGGGGGCCAGGTTGGTGAGCAGTTCTTC. Its protein is CASSRGLAGGQVGEQFF.

The chain recombines TRBV7-2 with TRBJ2-7, with D unresolved. CDR1 and CDR2 (germline): SGHTA, FQGNSA. The CDR3 consists of 12 residues. V was pared by 5 bases and J by 3 bases, with 8 bases between. The CDR3 DNA reads as TGTGCCAGCAGCCCGATTCACTACGAGCAGTACTTC. This sequence encodes CASSPIHYEQYF.

This clonotype has only a few counts. The V call is TRBV6-5, the J call TRBJ2-3, with D possibly TRBD2 on 5 matching bases. The germline V gene encodes CDR1 MNHEY and CDR2 SVGAGI. The V and J ends lost 5 bases and 9 bases respectively, with 18 bases between them. This CDR3 has 14 amino acids. The CDR3 is CASSIFTTPGTQYF. The DNA of the CDR3 is TGTGCCAGCAGTATATTCACAACGCCGGGAACGCAGTATTTT.

This clonotype has more than one count but fewer than ten. This chain joins TRBV5-1 and TRBJ1-2; 7 nucleotides match TRBD1. The CDR3 has 13 amino acids. The V segment lost 4 bases and the J segment 7 bases; nucleotides outside the gene matches: 7. Per germline, CDR1 SGHRS and CDR2 YFSETQ. CDR3 in amino acids: CASSAGQAAGYTF. The CDR3 DNA follows: TGCGCCAGCAGCGCTGGACAGGCCGCTGGCTACACCTTC.

The J gene is TRBJ2-7, the V gene TRBV7-2, with 8 nucleotides matching TRBD1. This CDR3 is 14 amino acids long. V shed 5 bases and J 0 bases; nucleotides not matched to a gene: 3. Germline CDR1 is SGHTA and CDR2 is FQGNSA. CDR3 in amino acids: CASSTTGDSYEQYF. The CDR3 DNA sequence: TGTGCCAGCAGCACGACAGGGGACTCCTACGAGCAGTACTTC.

This clonotype has just a few counts. This chain uses TRBV14 with TRBJ1-6; D may be TRBD1 (5 bases). With 0 bases removed from V and 10 bases from J, the gap between germline ends came to 13 bases. The germline V gene has CDR1 SGHDN and CDR2 FVKESK. This CDR3 is 15 amino acids long. Here the CDR3 reads CASSQESQGRSPLHF. CDR3 DNA sequence: TGTGCCAGCAGCCAAGAGTCGCAGGGACGATCACCCCTCCACTTT.